A single sample gave rise to the 3 T cell receptor beta chains below, sequenced in a study of blood T cell repertoires in COVID-19. Clones were sequenced by immunoSEQ multiplex PCR, and TCRdb holds only the in-frame ones, with some missing. Of 130,000 to 150,000 clones listed, roughly 85% are singletons. Sequenced input: peripheral blood. The receptors shown here come from a woman in her fifties or sixties with COVID-19, enrolled during active disease.

The rearrangement links TRBV27 to TRBJ1-5; TRBD1 is a possible D gene (6 bases). In germline, CDR1 is MNHEY, CDR2 SMNVEV (reference sequence). V was clipped by 4 bases and J by 7 bases, with 20 bases between them. The CDR3 contains 16 residues. CDR3 sequence (DNA): TGTGCCAGCAGTTCTACGGGACCTTCTCAGGGGCAGCCCCAGCATTTT. Its protein product is CASSSTGPSQGQPQHF.

This chain joins TRBV3-1 (or the pseudogene TRBV3-2) and TRBJ2-3, with no clear D. This CDR3 has 13 residues. V dropped 1 base and J dropped 9 bases, with 11 bases sitting between them. Germline V gene sequence: CDR1 LGHDT, CDR2 YNNKEL (reference sequence). CDR3 loop: CASSQGNQLTQYF. The CDR3 nucleotides are TGTGCCAGCAGCCAAGGAAACCAGTTAACGCAGTATTTT.

This chain uses TRBV19 with TRBJ1-2; the D gene is possibly TRBD1 (5 bases). V lost 1 base and J 3 bases, leaving 9 bases between the germline ends. Germline V gives CDR1 LNHDA, CDR2 SQIVND (reference sequence). This CDR3 spans 14 amino acids. The CDR3 here is CASSIGYRHYGYTF. The CDR3 DNA is TGTGCCAGTAGTATAGGATACAGGCACTATGGCTACACCTTC.